This T cell receptor beta chain originates from a study of blood T cell repertoires in COVID-19. Study as a whole: Donors in the United States, Italy and Spain gave samples during acute or convalescent COVID-19.

Here immunoSEQ multiplex PCR was the method, and the copy in TCRdb shows in-frame clones only, minus some. This table has 390,000 or so clones, just over 85% appearing once. This CDR3 contains 17 residues. With 5 bases clipped from V and 3 bases from J, the junction kept 12 bases outside the gene matches. CDR1 is SEHNR, CDR2 FQNEAQ, per germline (reference sequence). The sample comprised peripheral blood. The receptor comes from a woman in her twenties or thirties with active or convalescent COVID-19. The genes are TRBV7-9 and TRBJ2-2; 7 bases align to TRBD1. The DNA of the CDR3 is TGTGCCAGCAGCCAAAGCACAGGGGAGTCGGACACCGGGGAGCTGTTTTTT. It codes for CASSQSTGESDTGELFF.